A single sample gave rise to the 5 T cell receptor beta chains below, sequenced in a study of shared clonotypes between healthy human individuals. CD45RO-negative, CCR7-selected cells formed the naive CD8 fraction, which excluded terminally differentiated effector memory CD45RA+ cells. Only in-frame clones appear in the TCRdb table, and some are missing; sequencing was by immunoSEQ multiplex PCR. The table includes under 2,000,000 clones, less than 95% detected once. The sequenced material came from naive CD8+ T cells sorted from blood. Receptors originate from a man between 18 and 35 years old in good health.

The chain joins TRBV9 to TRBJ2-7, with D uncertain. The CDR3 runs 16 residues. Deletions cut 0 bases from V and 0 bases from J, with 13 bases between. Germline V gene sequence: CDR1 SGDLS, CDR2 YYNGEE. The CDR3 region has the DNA TGTGCCAGCAGCGTAGGGTCGGTGGGCAGCTCCTACGAGCAGTACTTC. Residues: CASSVGSVGSSYEQYF. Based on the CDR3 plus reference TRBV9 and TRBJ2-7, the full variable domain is DSGVTQTPKHLITATGQRVTLRCSPRSGDLSVYWYQQSLDQGLQFLIQYYNGEERAKGNILERFSAQQFPDLHSELNLSSLELGDSALYFCASSVGSVGSSYEQYFGPGTRLTVT.

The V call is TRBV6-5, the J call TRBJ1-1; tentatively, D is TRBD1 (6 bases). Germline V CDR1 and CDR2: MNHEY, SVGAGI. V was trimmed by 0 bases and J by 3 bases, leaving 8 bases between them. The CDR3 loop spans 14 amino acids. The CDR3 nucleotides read TGTGCCAGCAGTTACTCTACAGGGCACACTGAAGCTTTCTTT. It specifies CASSYSTGHTEAFF.

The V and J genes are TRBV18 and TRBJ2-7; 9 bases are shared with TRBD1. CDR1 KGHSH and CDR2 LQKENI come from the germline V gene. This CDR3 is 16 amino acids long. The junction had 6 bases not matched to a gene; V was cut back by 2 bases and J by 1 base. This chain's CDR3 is CASSPTGTGFSYEQYF. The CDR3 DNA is TGTGCCAGCTCACCAACCGGGACAGGGTTTTCCTACGAGCAGTACTTC.

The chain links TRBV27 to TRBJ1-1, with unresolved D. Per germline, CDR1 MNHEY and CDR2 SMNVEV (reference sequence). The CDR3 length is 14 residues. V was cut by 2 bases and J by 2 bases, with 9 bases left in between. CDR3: CASSLHLLNTEAFF. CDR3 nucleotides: TGTGCCAGCAGTTTACACCTTCTCAACACTGAAGCTTTCTTT.

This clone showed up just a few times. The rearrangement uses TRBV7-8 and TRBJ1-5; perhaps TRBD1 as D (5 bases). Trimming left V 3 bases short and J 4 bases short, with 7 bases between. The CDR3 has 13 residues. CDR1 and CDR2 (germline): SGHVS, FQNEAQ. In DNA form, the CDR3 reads TGTGCCAGCAGCTTGGGGGAGAATCAGCCCCAGCATTTT. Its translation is CASSLGENQPQHF.